These 23 T cell receptor beta chains share one sample of origin, sequenced in a study of blood T cells in healthy people across ages. The second PCR ran roughly 7 to 12 cycles with a sample-barcoded 5' primer and J-beta primers. TCRdb re-called the 5' RACE reads through MiXCR, storing one row per CDR3 protein. The sample shows roughly 830,000 distinct CDR3 sequences, approximately 65% of them seen only once. The sequenced sample consisted of blood. The source of these receptors is a man aged 25-45 years in good health.

This clonotype has a single count. The chain joins TRBV12-3 or TRBV12-4 to TRBJ2-1; 9 bases align to TRBD2. J was trimmed by 6 bases and V by 2 bases; bases with no gene match: 5. The CDR3 runs 15 residues. DNA of the CDR3: TGTGCCAGCAGTTTAAGGCTAGCGGGGCGCAATGAGCAGTTCTTC. As protein: CASSLRLAGRNEQFF.

This chain uses TRBV20-1 with TRBJ2-7; D uncertain. The V and J ends lost 1 base and 0 bases respectively, with 10 bases between them. CDR1 and CDR2 from the germline V gene are DFQATT and SNEGSKA (reference sequence). The CDR3 is 14 amino acids. CDR3 amino acids: CSARAIPSSYEQYF. The CDR3 DNA reads TGCAGTGCTAGAGCCATCCCGAGCTCCTACGAGCAGTACTTC.

The chain has TRBV28 and TRBJ1-1; TRBD1 matches 7 bases. Trimming cost V 3 bases and J 2 bases; bases outside gene matches: 9. This CDR3 is 16 amino acids long. Germline V lookup: CDR1 MDHEN, CDR2 SYDVKM. CDR3 residues: CASSFQVDRTNTEAFF. The CDR3 region has the DNA TGTGCCAGCAGTTTCCAGGTGGACAGGACCAACACTGAAGCTTTCTTT. The variable domain in full, with the rest retrieved from reference TRBV28 and TRBJ1-1, is DVKVTQSSRYLVKRTGEKVFLECVQDMDHENMFWYRQDPGLGLRLIYFSYDVKMKEKGDIPEGYSVSREKKERFSLILESASTNQTSMYLCASSFQVDRTNTEAFFGQGTRLTVV.

The chain uses TRBV20-1 and TRBJ2-7; 7 nucleotides line up with TRBD1. The ends lost 5 bases at V and 3 bases at J; junction bases unmatched: 7. The CDR3 extends over 13 amino acids. Germline assignment: CDR1 DFQATT and CDR2 SNEGSKA (reference sequence). This chain's CDR3 is CSAPGTEFYEQYF. CDR3 coding DNA: TGCAGTGCTCCCGGGACAGAGTTCTACGAGCAGTACTTC.

V usage is TRBV7-2 and J usage is TRBJ2-7; the match to TRBD2 covers 11 bases. The germline V gene encodes CDR1 SGHTA and CDR2 FQGNSA. The V gene end was trimmed by 5 bases and the J gene end by 4 bases; junction bases not matched to a gene: 7. The CDR3 spans 15 residues. CDR3 sequence: CASSLPGLAEYEQYF. The CDR3 DNA reads TGTGCCAGCAGCCTGCCGGGACTAGCGGAGTACGAGCAGTACTTC.

The V gene is TRBV20-1, the J gene TRBJ2-3; 11 nucleotides match TRBD2. V dropped 6 bases and J dropped 0; count of bases not matched to a gene: 14. CDR1 and CDR2 from the germline V gene are DFQATT and SNEGSKA (reference sequence). This CDR3 has 18 amino acids. Written as DNA, the CDR3 is TGCAGTGCAGCGGGACTAGCGGCCGCTCGCGTTAGCACAGATACGCAGTATTTT. Translating gives CSAAGLAAARVSTDTQYF.

J is TRBJ2-1 and V is TRBV5-1; D tentatively reads TRBD1 or TRBD2 (6 bases each). Germline-derived CDR1 and CDR2 are SGHRS and YFSETQ. This CDR3 comprises 13 residues. Between the trimmed V and J ends, which lost 4 bases and 7 bases, there was a span of 12 bases. The CDR3, as DNA: TGCGCCAGCAGCACAGTAGGGGGGAATGAGCAGTTCTTC. Translating gives CASSTVGGNEQFF.

This chain joins TRBV12-3 or TRBV12-4 and TRBJ2-1, with TRBD1 matching over 7 bases. The CDR3 runs to 12 residues. Losses at the gene ends were 5 bases for V and 8 bases for J; bases not matched to a gene: 3. This chain's CDR3 is CASSRQGHEQFF. CDR3 nucleotide sequence: TGTGCCAGCAGTAGACAGGGCCATGAGCAGTTCTTC.

In its sample, this clonotype was seen a few times. The chain recombines TRBV7-9 with TRBJ1-4; 8 positions agree with TRBD1. The CDR3 contains 14 residues. CDR1 SEHNR and CDR2 FQNEAQ come from the germline V gene (reference sequence). Germline trimming cut 5 bases from V and 6 bases from J; bases unmatched to any gene: 5. In nucleotides, the CDR3 is TGTGCCAGCAGCCAGGGACAGGTGTATGAAAAACTGTTTTTT. This sequence encodes CASSQGQVYEKLFF. The whole variable domain, filled in from reference TRBV7-9 and TRBJ1-4, reads DTGVSQNPRHKITKRGQNVTFRCDPISEHNRLYWYRQTLGQGPEFLTYFQNEAQLEKSRLLSDRFSAERPKGSFSTLEIQRTEQGDSAMYLCASSQGQVYEKLFFGSGTQLSVL.

This clonotype was counted once. The chain combines TRBV10-3 with TRBJ2-3; TRBD1 matches 9 bases. The CDR3 totals 15 residues. Per the germline V gene, CDR1 is ENHRY and CDR2 is SYGVKD. V lost 6 bases and J lost 4; bases outside the gene matches: 8. The CDR3 region is CAISESGQGSDTQYF. The CDR3, as DNA: TGTGCCATCAGCGAATCCGGACAGGGGTCAGATACGCAGTATTTT.

The chain couples TRBV4-3 to TRBJ2-1; D is unclear. CDR1 is LGHNA and CDR2 is YSLEER in the germline V gene. The CDR3 loop spans 15 amino acids. V was shortened by 0 bases and J by 4 bases, with 10 bases between the two germline ends. The CDR3 DNA sequence: TGCGCCAGCAGCCAAGATCTGGTGGCTTACAATGAGCAGTTCTTC. Translated, it gives CASSQDLVAYNEQFF.

The rearrangement links TRBV5-1 to TRBJ2-5; TRBD2 agrees at 9 bases. V was pared by 3 bases and J by 2 bases, with 8 bases of the junction left unmatched. The V gene's germline CDR1 is SGHRS and CDR2 YFSETQ. This CDR3 has 16 residues. The CDR3 protein is CASSSRLAGRQETQYF. Written as DNA, the CDR3 is TGCGCCAGCAGCTCTCGTCTAGCGGGGCGTCAAGAGACCCAGTACTTC.

This sequence joins TRBV7-9 and TRBJ2-1, with TRBD2 matching 7 bases. Gene TRBJ2-7 matches the end of the DNA better, so the J call may be wrong. The length of the CDR3 is 16 residues. Germline V gene data show CDR1 as SEHNR and CDR2 as FQNEAQ (reference sequence). The CDR3 sequence: CASSLSTGGPTYEQYF. Written as DNA, the CDR3 is TGTGCCAGCAGCTTAAGTACGGGGGGACCAACCTACGAGCAGTACTTC.

The CDR3 sequence is CASSVGQTNQPQHF. CDR3 sequence (DNA): TGTGCCAGCAGCGTAGGACAAACCAATCAGCCCCAGCATTTT. This chain links TRBV9 with TRBJ1-5; no definite D call. This CDR3 spans 14 amino acids. The V gene's germline CDR1 is SGDLS and CDR2 YYNGEE. V was clipped by 0 bases and J by 3 bases, with 7 bases between them.

The chain is built from TRBV20-1 and TRBJ2-4; 7 bases line up with TRBD2. Matching the DNA end better, TRBJ2-7 makes the J call doubtful. The CDR3 runs to 14 residues. The germline V gene has CDR1 DFQATT and CDR2 SNEGSKA (reference sequence). The CDR3 sequence: CSARDVGGGYEQYF. Here the CDR3 DNA reads TGCAGTGCTAGAGATGTGGGGGGGGGATACGAGCAGTACTTC.

The chain couples TRBV11-2 to TRBJ2-4; no reliable D call. The germline V gene encodes CDR1 SGHAT and CDR2 FQNNGV. The CDR3 spans 18 residues. V lost 0 bases to trimming and J lost 1 base, with 16 bases between them. CDR3 in amino acids: CASSLDFPGRVAKNIQYF. CDR3 DNA: TGTGCCAGCAGCTTAGATTTCCCGGGTCGTGTGGCCAAAAACATTCAGTACTTC.

This clonotype was counted a single time. The chain recombines TRBV25-1 with TRBJ1-5; TRBD1 matches at 7 bases. Germline CDR1 is MGHDK and CDR2 is SYGVNS. V gave up 5 bases and J gave up 5 bases; unmatched junction bases: 9. CDR3 length: 15 residues. This CDR3 is CASSILQGDHQPQHF. The CDR3 DNA reads TGTGCCAGCAGTATTCTTCAGGGGGACCATCAGCCCCAGCATTTT.

The V and J genes are TRBV10-3 and TRBJ2-3; D gene uncertain. The CDR3 extends over 12 amino acids. The V end was cut by 6 bases, the J end by 1 base, with 5 bases between. Germline V gene lookup returns CDR1 ENHRY and CDR2 SYGVKD. The CDR3 bases are TGTGCCATCAGCGCCGGCACAGATACGCAGTATTTT. This encodes CAISAGTDTQYF.

In nucleotides, the CDR3 is TGCAGTGCTAGAGACTGGAGAGGAACTGCAACTAATGAAAAACTGTTTTTT. Encoded protein: CSARDWRGTATNEKLFF. The chain has TRBV20-1 and TRBJ1-4; D is unclear. Germline CDR1 DFQATT, CDR2 SNEGSKA (reference sequence). With 0 bases removed from V and 0 bases from J, the gap between germline ends came to 14 bases. This CDR3 spans 17 amino acids.

V gene TRBV30 combines with J gene TRBJ1-2; tentative D call: TRBD1 (6 bases). Germline V gene lookup returns CDR1 GTSNPN and CDR2 SVGIG (reference sequence). The V and J ends lost 5 bases and 5 bases respectively, with 12 bases between them. CDR3 length: 12 residues. DNA for the CDR3: TGTGCCTGGTCAACAGGGAAGTATGGCTACACCTTC. This sequence encodes CAWSTGKYGYTF.

CDR3 coding DNA: TGCGCCAGCAGCTTTGTTGGGGGTTTCCCAGATACGCAGTATTTT. As protein: CASSFVGGFPDTQYF. The gene calls are TRBV5-1 and TRBJ2-3, with D perhaps matching TRBD1 or TRBD2 (5 bases each). Germline CDR1 and CDR2: SGHRS and YFSETQ. This CDR3 has 15 amino acids. With 2 bases removed from V and 4 bases from J, the gap between germline ends came to 14 bases.

The sample holds a few counts of this clonotype. The chain is built from TRBV28 and TRBJ2-1, with TRBD2 matching 9 bases. The CDR3 runs to 16 residues. V dropped 2 bases and J dropped 4; count of bases not matched to a gene: 6. CDR1 is MDHEN, CDR2 SYDVKM, per germline. Written as DNA, the CDR3 is TGTGCCAGCAGTTTACCCGCGGGGGGGCTTTACAATGAGCAGTTCTTC. Protein product: CASSLPAGGLYNEQFF.

This clonotype has just a few counts. The rearrangement uses TRBV12-3 or TRBV12-4 and TRBJ1-2, with 11 nucleotides matching TRBD1. This CDR3 is 16 amino acids long. The V and J ends lost 1 base and 1 base, in that order; junction bases with no gene match: 2. The chain's CDR3 is CASSLGTGGVNYGYTF. CDR3 in DNA: TGTGCCAGCAGTTTAGGGACAGGGGGCGTTAACTATGGCTACACCTTC.